Described below is a single TCR beta chain sequence and its context. This entry is derived from a study of radiotherapy plus CTLA-4 blockade in lung cancer. Assay used: immunoSEQ multiplex PCR; TCRdb lists only in-frame clones, some missing. The sample lists 40,000 to 50,000 clones, roughly 80% seen once, with approximately 3.5% in the top ten. Trimming took 0 bases from V and 7 from J; bases not matched to a gene: 7. CDR1 is SGHRS, CDR2 YFSETQ, per germline. The CDR3 covers 14 residues. This sample comprised peripheral blood, obtained from a patient treated with radiotherapy plus ipilimumab. The origin of this receptor is a human donor with non-small cell lung cancer who had stable disease on radiotherapy plus ipilimumab. The chain is built from TRBV5-1 and TRBJ2-7; TRBD2 agrees at 7 bases. The CDR3 DNA follows: TGCGCCAGCAGCTTGGGGGGGGGTCGGACGGAGCAGTACTTC. Amino acids: CASSLGGGRTEQYF. Filled out from reference TRBV5-1 and TRBJ2-7, the complete variable domain reads KAGVTQTPRYLIKTRGQQVTLSCSPISGHRSVSWYQQTPGQGLQFLFEYFSETQRNKGNFPGRFSGRQFSNSRSEMNVSTLELGDSALYLCASSLGGGRTEQYFGPGTRLTVT.